The sequence of this T cell receptor beta chain was determined in a study of T cell clonotyping in hematopoietic cell transplantation. Findings of the study overall: Pathologically expanded recipient clonotypes increased progressively from day 30 to day 180 as diversity fell. Few recipient clonotypes overlapped donors; over 95% were de novo at given depth.

For this clone: The antigen remains undetermined.

Recipients were bled about 28 days pretransplant and at posttransplant days 30, 100, 180. Germline CDR1 SGDLS, CDR2 YYNGEE. The CDR3 spans 13 residues. V dropped 0 bases and J dropped 3 bases, with 7 bases sitting between them. Repertoires were generated with immunoSEQ multiplex PCR, while TCRdb's copy carries only in-frame clones and drops some. The table lists about 6,700 clones, around 37% of them singletons. Material: peripheral blood mononuclear cells, obtained 30 days after allogeneic stem cell transplant. The clonotype comes from a female patient in her 60s who had an allogeneic stem cell transplant, so the T cells may come from the graft donor. Some clones in this sample may be carry-over from other donors' samples. The rearrangement uses TRBV9 and TRBJ2-7; no firm D call. Here the CDR3 reads CASSVAPGYEQYF. CDR3 nucleotide sequence: TGTGCCAGCAGCGTAGCTCCGGGCTACGAGCAGTACTTC.